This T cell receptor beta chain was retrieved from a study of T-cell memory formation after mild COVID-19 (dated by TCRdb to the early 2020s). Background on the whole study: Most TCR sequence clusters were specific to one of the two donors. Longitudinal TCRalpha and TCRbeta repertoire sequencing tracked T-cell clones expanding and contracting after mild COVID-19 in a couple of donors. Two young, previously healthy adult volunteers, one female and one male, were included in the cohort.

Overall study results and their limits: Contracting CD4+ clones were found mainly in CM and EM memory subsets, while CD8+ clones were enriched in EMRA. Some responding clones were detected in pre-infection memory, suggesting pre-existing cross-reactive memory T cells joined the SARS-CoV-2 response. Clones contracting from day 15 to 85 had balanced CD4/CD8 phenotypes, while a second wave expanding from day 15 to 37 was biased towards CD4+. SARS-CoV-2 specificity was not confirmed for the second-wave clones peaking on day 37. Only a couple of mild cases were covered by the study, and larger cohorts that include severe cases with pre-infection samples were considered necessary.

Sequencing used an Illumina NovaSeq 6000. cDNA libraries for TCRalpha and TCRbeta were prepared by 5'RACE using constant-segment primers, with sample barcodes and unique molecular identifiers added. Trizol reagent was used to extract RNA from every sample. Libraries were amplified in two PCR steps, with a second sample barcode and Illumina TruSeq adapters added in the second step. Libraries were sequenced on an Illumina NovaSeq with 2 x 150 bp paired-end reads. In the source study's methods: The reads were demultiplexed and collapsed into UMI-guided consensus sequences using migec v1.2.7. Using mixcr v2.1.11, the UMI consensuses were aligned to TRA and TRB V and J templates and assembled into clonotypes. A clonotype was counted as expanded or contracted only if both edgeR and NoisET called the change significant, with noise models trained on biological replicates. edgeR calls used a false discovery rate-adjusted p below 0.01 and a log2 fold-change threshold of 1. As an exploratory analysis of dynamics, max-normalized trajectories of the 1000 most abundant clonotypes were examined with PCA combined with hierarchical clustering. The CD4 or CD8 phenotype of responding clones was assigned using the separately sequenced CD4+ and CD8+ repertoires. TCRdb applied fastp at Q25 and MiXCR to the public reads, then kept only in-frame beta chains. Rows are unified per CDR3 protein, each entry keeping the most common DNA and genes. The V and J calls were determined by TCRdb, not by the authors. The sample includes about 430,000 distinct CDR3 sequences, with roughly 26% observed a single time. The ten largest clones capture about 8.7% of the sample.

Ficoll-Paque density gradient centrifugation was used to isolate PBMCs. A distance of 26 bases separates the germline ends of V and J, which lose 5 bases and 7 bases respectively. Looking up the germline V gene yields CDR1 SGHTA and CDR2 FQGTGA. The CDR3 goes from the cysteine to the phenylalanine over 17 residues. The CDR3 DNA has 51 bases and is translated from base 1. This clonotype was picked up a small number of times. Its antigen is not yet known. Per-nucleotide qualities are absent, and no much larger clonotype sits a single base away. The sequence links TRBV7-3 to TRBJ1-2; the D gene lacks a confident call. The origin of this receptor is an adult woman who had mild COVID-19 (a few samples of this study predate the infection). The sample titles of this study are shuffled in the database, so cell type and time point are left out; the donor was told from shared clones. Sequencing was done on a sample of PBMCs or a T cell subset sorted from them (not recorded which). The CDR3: CASSPAGAVKGMGGYTF. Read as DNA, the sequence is TGTGCCAGCAGCCCGGCGGGTGCGGTTAAGGGTATGGGTGGCTACACCTTC.